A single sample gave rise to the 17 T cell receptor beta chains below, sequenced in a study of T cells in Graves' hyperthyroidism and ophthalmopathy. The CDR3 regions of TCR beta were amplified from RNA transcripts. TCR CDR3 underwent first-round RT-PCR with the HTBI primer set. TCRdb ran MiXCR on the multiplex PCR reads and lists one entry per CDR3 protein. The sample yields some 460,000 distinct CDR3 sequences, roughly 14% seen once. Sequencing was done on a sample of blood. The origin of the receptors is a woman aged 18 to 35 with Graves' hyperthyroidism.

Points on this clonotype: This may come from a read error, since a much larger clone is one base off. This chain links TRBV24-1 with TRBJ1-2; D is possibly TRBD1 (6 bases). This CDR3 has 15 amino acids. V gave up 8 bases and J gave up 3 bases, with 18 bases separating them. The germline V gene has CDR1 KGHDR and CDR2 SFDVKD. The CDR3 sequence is CATKDRKSLDYGYTF. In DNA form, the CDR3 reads TGTGCCACCAAAGACAGGAAATCTTTGGACTATGGCTACACCTTC.

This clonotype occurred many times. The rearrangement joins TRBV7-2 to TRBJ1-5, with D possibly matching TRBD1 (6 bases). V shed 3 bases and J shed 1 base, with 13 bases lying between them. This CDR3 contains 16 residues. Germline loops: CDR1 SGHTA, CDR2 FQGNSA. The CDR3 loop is CASSFHRVMSNQPQHF. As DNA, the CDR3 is TGTGCCAGCAGCTTTCACAGGGTTATGAGCAATCAGCCCCAGCATTTT.

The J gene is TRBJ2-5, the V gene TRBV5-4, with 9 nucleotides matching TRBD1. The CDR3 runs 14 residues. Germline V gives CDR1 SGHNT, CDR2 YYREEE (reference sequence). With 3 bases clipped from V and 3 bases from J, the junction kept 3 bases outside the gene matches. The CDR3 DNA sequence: TGTGCCAGCAGCTGGGGGGACAGGGAAGAGACCCAGTACTTC. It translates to CASSWGDREETQYF. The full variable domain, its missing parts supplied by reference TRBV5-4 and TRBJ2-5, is ETGVTQSPTHLIKTRGQQVTLRCSSQSGHNTVSWYQQALGQGPQFIFQYYREEENGRGNFPPRFSGLQFPNYSSELNVNALELDDSALYLCASSWGDREETQYFGPGTRLLVL.

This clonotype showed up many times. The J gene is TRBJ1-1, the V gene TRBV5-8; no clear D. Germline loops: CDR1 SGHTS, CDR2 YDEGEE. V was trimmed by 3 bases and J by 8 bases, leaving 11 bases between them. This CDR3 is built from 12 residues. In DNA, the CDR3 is TGTGCCAGCAGCTCCCGCGTGACGGAAGCTTTCTTT. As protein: CASSSRVTEAFF.

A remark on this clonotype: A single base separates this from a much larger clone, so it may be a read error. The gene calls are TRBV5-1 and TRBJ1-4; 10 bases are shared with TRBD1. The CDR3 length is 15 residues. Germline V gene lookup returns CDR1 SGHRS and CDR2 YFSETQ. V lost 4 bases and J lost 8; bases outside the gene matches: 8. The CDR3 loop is CASSGGTGVEEKLFF. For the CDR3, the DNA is TGCGCCAGCAGCGGTGGGACAGGGGTAGAGGAAAAACTGTTTTTT. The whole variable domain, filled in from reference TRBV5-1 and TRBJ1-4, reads KAGVTQTPRYLIKTRGQQVTLSCSPISGHRSVSWYQQTPGQGLQFLFEYFSETQRNKGNFPGRFSGRQFSNSRSEMNVSTLELGDSALYLCASSGGTGVEEKLFFGSGTQLSVL.

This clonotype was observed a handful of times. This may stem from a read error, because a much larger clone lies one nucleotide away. The CDR3 nucleotides are TGTGCCAGCAGCCAATGGCTAGCGGAGAGCTCCTACGAGCAGTACTTC. As protein: CASSQWLAESSYEQYF. The chain links TRBV3-1 to TRBJ2-7, with 7 bases aligning to TRBD2. Germline CDR1 reads LGHDT; CDR2 reads YNNKEL (reference sequence). CDR3 length: 16 amino acids. Trimming removed 2 bases from V and 0 bases from J; junction bases left unmatched: 7.

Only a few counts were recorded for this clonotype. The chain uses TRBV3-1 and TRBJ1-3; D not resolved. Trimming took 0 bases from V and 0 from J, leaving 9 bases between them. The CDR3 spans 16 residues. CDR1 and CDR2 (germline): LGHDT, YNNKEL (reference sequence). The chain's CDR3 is CASSQDFRFSGNTIYF. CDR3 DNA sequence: TGTGCCAGCAGCCAAGACTTCAGGTTCTCTGGAAACACCATATATTTT.

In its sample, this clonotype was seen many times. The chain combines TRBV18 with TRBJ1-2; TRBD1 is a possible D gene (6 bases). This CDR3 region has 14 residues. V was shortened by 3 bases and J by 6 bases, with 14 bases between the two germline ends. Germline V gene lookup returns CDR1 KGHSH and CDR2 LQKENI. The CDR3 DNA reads TGTGCCAGCTCACCTCAGGCAGGGGACGATGGCTACACCTTC. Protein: CASSPQAGDDGYTF.

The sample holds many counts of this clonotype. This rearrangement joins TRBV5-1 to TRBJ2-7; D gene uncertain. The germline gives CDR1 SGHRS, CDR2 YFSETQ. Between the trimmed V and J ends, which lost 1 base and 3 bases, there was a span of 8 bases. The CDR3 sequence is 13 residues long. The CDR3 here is CASSLMLSYEQYF. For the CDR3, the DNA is TGCGCCAGCAGCTTGATGCTGAGCTACGAGCAGTACTTC. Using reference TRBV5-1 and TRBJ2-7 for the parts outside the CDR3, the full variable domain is KAGVTQTPRYLIKTRGQQVTLSCSPISGHRSVSWYQQTPGQGLQFLFEYFSETQRNKGNFPGRFSGRQFSNSRSEMNVSTLELGDSALYLCASSLMLSYEQYFGPGTRLTVT.

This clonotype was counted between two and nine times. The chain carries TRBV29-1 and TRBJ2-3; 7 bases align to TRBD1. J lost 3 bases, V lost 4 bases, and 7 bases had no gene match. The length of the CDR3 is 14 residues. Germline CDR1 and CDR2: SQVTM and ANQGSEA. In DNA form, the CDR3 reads TGCAGCGTTGGTTGGGCAGGGGGAACAGATACGCAGTATTTT. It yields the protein CSVGWAGGTDTQYF.

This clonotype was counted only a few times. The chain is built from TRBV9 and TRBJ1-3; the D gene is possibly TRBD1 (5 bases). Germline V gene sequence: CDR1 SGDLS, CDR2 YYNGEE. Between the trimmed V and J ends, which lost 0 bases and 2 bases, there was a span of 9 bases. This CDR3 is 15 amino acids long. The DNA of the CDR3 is TGTGCCAGCAGCGTAGGGGGGACGACTGGAAACACCATATATTTT. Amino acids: CASSVGGTTGNTIYF.

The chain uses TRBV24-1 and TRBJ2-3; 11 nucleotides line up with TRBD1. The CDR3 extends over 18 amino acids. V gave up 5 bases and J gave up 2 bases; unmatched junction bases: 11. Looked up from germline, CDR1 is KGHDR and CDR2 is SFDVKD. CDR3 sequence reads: CATSGGTGGLVVTDTQYF. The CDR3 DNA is TGTGCCACCAGTGGCGGGACAGGGGGATTAGTGGTCACAGATACGCAGTATTTT.

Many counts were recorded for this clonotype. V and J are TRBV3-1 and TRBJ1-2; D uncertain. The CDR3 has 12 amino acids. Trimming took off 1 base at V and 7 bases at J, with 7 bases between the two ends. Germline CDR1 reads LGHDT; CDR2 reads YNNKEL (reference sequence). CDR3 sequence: CASSQGDFGYTF. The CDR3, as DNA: TGTGCCAGCAGCCAAGGGGATTTTGGCTACACCTTC.

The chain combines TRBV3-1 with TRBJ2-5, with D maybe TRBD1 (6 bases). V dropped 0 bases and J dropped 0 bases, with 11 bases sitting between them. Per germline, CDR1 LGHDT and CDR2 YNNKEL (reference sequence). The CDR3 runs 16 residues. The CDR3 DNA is TGTGCCAGCAGCCAAGATCGGACAGACTACCAAGAGACCCAGTACTTC. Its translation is CASSQDRTDYQETQYF.

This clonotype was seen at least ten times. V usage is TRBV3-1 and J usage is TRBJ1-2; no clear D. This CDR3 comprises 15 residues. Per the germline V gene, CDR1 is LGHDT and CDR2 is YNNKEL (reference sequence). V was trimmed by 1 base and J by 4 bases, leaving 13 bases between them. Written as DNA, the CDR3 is TGTGCCAGCAGCCAAGGAGGGTCCGCAGGCTATGGCTACACCTTC. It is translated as CASSQGGSAGYGYTF. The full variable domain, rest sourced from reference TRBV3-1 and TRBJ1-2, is DTAVSQTPKYLVTQMGNDKSIKCEQNLGHDTMYWYKQDSKKFLKIMFSYNNKELIINETVPNRFSPKSPDKAHLNLHINSLELGDSAVYFCASSQGGSAGYGYTFGSGTRLTVV.

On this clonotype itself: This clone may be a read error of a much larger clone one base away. The CDR3 is CASRLGRTRNEKLFF. The CDR3 DNA reads TGTGCCAGCAGACTGGGGCGGACTAGAAATGAAAAACTGTTTTTT. The V call is TRBV28, the J call TRBJ1-4, with D tentatively TRBD1 (5 bases). The CDR3 consists of 15 residues. Trimming took off 6 bases at V and 5 bases at J, with 16 bases between the two ends. Germline CDR1 reads MDHEN; CDR2 reads SYDVKM.

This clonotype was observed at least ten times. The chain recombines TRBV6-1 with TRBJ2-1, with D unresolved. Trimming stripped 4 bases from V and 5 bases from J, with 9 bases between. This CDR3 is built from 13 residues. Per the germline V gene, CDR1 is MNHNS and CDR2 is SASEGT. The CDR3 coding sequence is TGTGCCAGCAGTGTACAAGCGCACAATGAGCAGTTCTTC. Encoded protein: CASSVQAHNEQFF.